This TCR beta chain stems from a study of early T cells in non-severe SARS-CoV-2 infection. Regarding the study as a whole: VDJdb matching, biased toward anti-spike CD8 responses, missed private and CD4 specificities.

The CDR3 covers 17 residues. The V and J ends lost 6 bases and 2 bases respectively, with 20 bases between them. Germline V gene lookup returns CDR1 MDHEN and CDR2 SYDVKM. This clonotype was observed at least ten times. Its specificity is not known. Individual cDNA molecules were tagged with unique molecular identifiers, the study reported. TCRdb re-derived calls from the 5' RACE reads in MiXCR, one entry per CDR3 protein. The sample lists tens of thousands of distinct CDR3 sequences, around 3.9% occurring once. The sequence was collected from an adult who was a healthcare worker with PCR-confirmed SARS-CoV-2 infection or an uninfected control (not recorded which). V and J are TRBV28 and TRBJ1-5, with a tentative D call TRBD1 (6 bases). Specimen: whole blood. CDR3 sequence reads: CASRNRVARFGNQPQHF. The CDR3 bases are TGTGCCAGCAGGAACAGGGTGGCCCGATTTGGCAATCAGCCCCAGCATTTT.